The 9 T cell receptor beta chains below all came from one sample that was sequenced in a study of vaccination effects on CD4 cells after COVID-19. Repertoires were generated with immunoSEQ multiplex PCR, while TCRdb's copy carries only in-frame clones and drops some. The table has tens of thousands of clones, 60% to 80% seen once. Viral peptide pools were used in the ViraFEST assay to expand antigen-specific CD4+ T cells, and sequencing came afterward. Culturing for around 10 days preceded CD4+ T cell isolation. The cohort was immunized with two doses of either the BNT162b2 or mRNA-1273 vaccine. No antigen has been assigned to these receptors. The sample in question was CD4+ T cells from PBMCs cultured with HCoV-OC43 spike peptides, obtained after COVID-19 vaccination. The subset was: HCoV-OC43 spike overlapping peptide pool stimulation. All receptors come from a human donor who received a COVID-19 vaccine.

CDR3 region: CASSQSGAGKNIQYF. For the CDR3, the DNA is TGTGCCAGCAGCCAAAGTGGGGCCGGCAAAAACATTCAGTACTTC. This chain uses TRBV5-8 with TRBJ2-4; TRBD1 is a possible D gene (5 bases). The CDR3 length is 15 residues. The V end was cut by 4 bases, the J end by 3 bases, with 14 bases between. CDR1 and CDR2 (germline): SGHTS, YDEGEE.

CDR3 sequence reads: CASGSLAGGTDTQYF. The CDR3 bases are TGTGCTAGTGGTTCCCTAGCGGGGGGCACAGATACGCAGTATTTT. The chain employs TRBV12-5 and TRBJ2-3; 10 bases are a match to TRBD2. Unmatched junction bases numbered 2, after V lost 4 bases and J lost 1 base. CDR3 size: 15 residues. Germline CDR1 LGHNT, CDR2 FRNRAP.

The V call is TRBV29-1, the J call TRBJ2-1; D not resolved. This CDR3 is 11 amino acids long. From germline, CDR1 is SQVTM and CDR2 ANQGSEA. The V and J ends lost 4 bases and 2 bases respectively, with 3 bases between them. The CDR3 sequence is CSVGTYNEQFF. In DNA form, the CDR3 reads TGCAGCGTTGGTACCTACAATGAGCAGTTCTTC.

The chain employs TRBV11-2 and TRBJ1-4; 8 bases are a match to TRBD1. With 7 bases clipped from V and 4 bases from J, the junction kept 14 bases outside the gene matches. The V gene's germline CDR1 is SGHAT and CDR2 FQNNGV. This CDR3 contains 17 residues. Written as DNA, the CDR3 is TGTGCCAGCAAACTCGCATCCGTGGGACAGGATAATGAAAAACTGTTTTTT. Protein: CASKLASVGQDNEKLFF.

V gene TRBV6-1 combines with J gene TRBJ2-7, with a tentative D call TRBD2 (6 bases). The CDR3 runs to 13 residues. V was cut by 3 bases and J by 4 bases, with 10 bases left in between. CDR1 is MNHNS and CDR2 is SASEGT in the germline V gene. The CDR3 here is CASSEGDSYEQYV. The CDR3 DNA sequence: TGTGCCAGCAGTGAGGGGGACTCATACGAGCAGTACGTC.

This chain uses TRBV4-2 with TRBJ1-1, with 7 bases fitting TRBD1. Germline V lookup: CDR1 LGHNA, CDR2 YNFKEQ. Trimming cost V 1 base and J 1 base; bases outside gene matches: 3. The CDR3 covers 15 residues. The DNA for the CDR3 is TGTGCCAGCAGCCAAGCGAGGACAGGGAACACTGAAGCTTTCTTT. Protein sequence: CASSQARTGNTEAFF.

The genes are TRBV15 and TRBJ2-5; a weak D match, TRBD2 (6 bases). The length of the CDR3 is 14 residues. The germline V and J ends were trimmed by 4 bases and 5 bases, with 14 bases remaining between them. Germline CDR1 reads LNHNV; CDR2 reads YYDKDF (reference sequence). The CDR3 spells CATSTGTSSETQYF. In DNA, the CDR3 is TGTGCCACCAGCACCGGGACTTCAAGCGAGACCCAGTACTTC. Full variable domain (missing parts from reference TRBV15 and TRBJ2-5): DAMVIQNPRYQVTQFGKPVTLSCSQTLNHNVMYWYQQKSSQAPKLLFHYYDKDFNNEADTPDNFQSRRPNTSFCFLDIRSPGLGDTAMYLCATSTGTSSETQYFGPGTRLLVL.

The V call is TRBV7-3, the J call TRBJ2-1; D unresolved. The CDR3 loop spans 13 amino acids. Germline V lookup: CDR1 SGHTA, CDR2 FQGTGA. V dropped 4 bases and J dropped 2 bases, with 6 bases sitting between them. The CDR3 nucleotides read TGTGCCAGCAGCTCACAACCCTACAATGAGCAGTTCTTC. Residues: CASSSQPYNEQFF.

This sequence joins TRBV6-2 or TRBV6-3 and TRBJ1-1; TRBD1 might be the D (5 bases). The CDR3 consists of 13 residues. Germline V gives CDR1 MNHEY, CDR2 SVGEGT. The V gene lost 3 bases and the J gene lost 10 bases, with 15 bases spanning the gap. The CDR3 is CASSYQEGARAFF. For the CDR3, the DNA is TGTGCCAGCAGTTATCAGGAAGGGGCACGAGCTTTCTTT.